A selection of T cell receptor beta chains follows, all from one sample in a study of T-cell reconstitution after alpha-beta-depleted transplantation in children. TCRdb used MiXCR to reprocess the PCR reads, holding one entry per CDR3 protein. The sample comprises 580,000 or so distinct CDR3 sequences, about 21% of which are singletons, and 11% to 15% rests with the top ten. Sequences were derived from PBMCs, mostly from graft donor cells, sampled 360 days after TCRalphabeta/CD19-depleted stem cell transplant. All receptors derive from a boy younger than two who had a stem cell transplant for acute myeloid leukemia, so the T cells may come from the graft donor. CDR3s include the opening cysteine and the closing phenylalanine or tryptophan. Each record gives: clone size, V gene, J gene, D gene, CDR3 DNA, CDR3 protein. A D gene is named only where the DNA matches it firmly. Expanded clones are given a class, and other clones once, few, many or no size at all.

few	TRBV20-1	TRBJ2-1	TRBD1	TGCAGTGCTAAGGACAGGGTTGTCTACAATGAGCAGTTCTTC	CSAKDRVVYNEQFF
-	TRBV7-2	TRBJ2-1	TRBD2	TGTGCCAGCAGCACACTAGCGGGGGGTCACAATGAGCAGTTCTTC	CASSTLAGGHNEQFF
many	TRBV12-3/TRBV12-4	TRBJ2-7	-	TGTGCCAGCAGCCCACAGGGCCCCTACGAGCAGTACTTC	CASSPQGPYEQYF
-	TRBV5-5	TRBJ1-2	-	TGTGCCAGCAGCTTGGTTAGGGAGAGGGGCTACACCTTC	CASSLVRERGYTF
few	TRBV29-1	TRBJ1-1	TRBD1	TGCAGCGTCTACGTGACAGGGCGGACTGAAGCTTTCTTT	CSVYVTGRTEAFF
many	TRBV6-2/TRBV6-3	TRBJ2-6	-	TGTGCCAGCAGTTACAGCCGCTCTGGGGCCAACGTCCTGACTTTC	CASSYSRSGANVLTF
-	TRBV18	TRBJ2-3	-	TGTGCCAGCTCGGATGGGATCCTTAGCACAGATACGCAGTATTTT	CASSDGILSTDTQYF
few	TRBV20-1	TRBJ1-6	-	TGCAGTGCTAGAGGCGACGTAGTTTATTCACCCCTCCACTTT	CSARGDVVYSPLHF
many	TRBV9	TRBJ1-4	TRBD1	TGTGCCAGCAGCACTTCCGGGACAGGGCATGAAAAACTGTTTTTT	CASSTSGTGHEKLFF
many	TRBV3-1	TRBJ1-2	-	TGTGCCAGCAGCCAAGAATCCAAGGGCTGGAACTATGGCTACACCTTC	CASSQESKGWNYGYTF
-	TRBV21-1	TRBJ2-3	-	TGTGCCAGCAGCAAGAGTTGGGCAGATACGCAGTATTTT	CASSKSWADTQYF
-	TRBV14	TRBJ2-5	-	TGTGCCAGCAGCCATGTGGGCGGTTGGGAGACCCAGTACTTC	CASSHVGGWETQYF
-	TRBV15	TRBJ2-2	-	TGTGCCACCAGGCACACAGGTTCCACCGGGGAGCTGTTTTTT	CATRHTGSTGELFF
-	TRBV12-3/TRBV12-4	TRBJ2-7	-	TGTGCCAGCAGCCCCCAGTGGCAGGGCCAGGGCTACGAGCAGTACTTC	CASSPQWQGQGYEQYF
-	TRBV14	TRBJ2-1	-	TGTGCCAGCAGCCAAGGGCAGCTCATATTTACATACAATGAGCAGTTCTTC	CASSQGQLIFTYNEQFF
few	TRBV5-4	TRBJ1-1	-	TGTGCCAGCAGCCCCGCTCGGGGACGGGCCACTGAAGCTTTCTTT	CASSPARGRATEAFF
-	TRBV27	TRBJ2-5	TRBD1	TGTGCCAGCAGCCTGCGGACAGGGGGAGAGACCCAGTACTTC	CASSLRTGGETQYF
-	TRBV28	TRBJ2-6	-	TGTGCCAGCAGACAGGGACCTGGGGCCAACGTCCTGACTTTC	CASRQGPGANVLTF
-	TRBV28	TRBJ1-2	TRBD1	TGTGCCAGCAGTCTCAATACAGGGGTCTATGGCTACACCTTC	CASSLNTGVYGYTF
many	TRBV12-3/TRBV12-4	TRBJ2-5	-	TGTGCCAGCACAGGGGGGAGCACCCAGTACTTC	CASTGGSTQYF
many	TRBV9	TRBJ1-2	-	TGTGCCAGCAGCCTAGGGGAATACGAAGCTAACTATGGCTACACCTTC	CASSLGEYEANYGYTF
-	TRBV2	TRBJ2-5	-	TGTGCCAGCCTACTGGACGGGGAGATGTCCCAGTACTTC	CASLLDGEMSQYF
-	TRBV21-1	TRBJ2-1	-	TGTGCCAGCAGCAAAGAGGGGCGGGGGGGCTTCTACAATGAGCAGTTCTTC	CASSKEGRGGFYNEQFF
-	TRBV20-1	TRBJ2-5	TRBD1	TGCAGTGCTGCGGACAGGCGTCAGACCCAGTACTTC	CSAADRRQTQYF
few	TRBV12-3/TRBV12-4	TRBJ2-2	TRBD1	TGTGCCAGCAGCCCGACAGGGGGCAGCTGGACCGGGGAGCTGTTTTTT	CASSPTGGSWTGELFF
many	TRBV30	TRBJ2-2	-	TGTGCCTGGTCCGGGACGGACACCGGGGAGCTGTTTTTT	CAWSGTDTGELFF
-	TRBV20-1	TRBJ2-2	TRBD2	TGCAGTGCGCGGCGGGGGGGCCTTTCCGGGGAGCTGTTTTTT	CSARRGGLSGELFF
-	TRBV20-1	TRBJ2-3	TRBD1	TGCAGTGCTTTACATGACAGGGGAGGAACAGATACGCAGTATTTT	CSALHDRGGTDTQYF
many	TRBV20-1	TRBJ1-1	TRBD1	TGCAGTGCTAGAGATCTAATGGGACAGGGGGCGGATGAAGCTTTCTTT	CSARDLMGQGADEAFF
-	TRBV21-1	TRBJ1-1	-	TGTGCCAGCAGAATGACCCCTGAAGCTTTCTTT	CASRMTPEAFF
-	TRBV29-1	TRBJ1-1	-	TGCAGCGTTGTCACAGCAGGGAACACTGAAGCTTTCTTT	CSVVTAGNTEAFF
many	TRBV4-3	TRBJ2-3	-	TGTGCCAGCAGCCAAGACAGAGGCACAGATACGCAGTATTTT	CASSQDRGTDTQYF
-	TRBV27	TRBJ1-1	-	TGTTCCAGCAAGGGGACATCGAACACTGAAGCTTTCTTT	CSSKGTSNTEAFF
-	TRBV6-2/TRBV6-3	TRBJ2-1	-	TGTGCCAGCACCGACGGAAATGAGCAGTTCTTC	CASTDGNEQFF
few	TRBV5-1	TRBJ2-2	-	TGCGCCAGCAGCTTCGGCGCAGGGTTAAGCACCGGGGAGCTGTTTTTT	CASSFGAGLSTGELFF
few	TRBV20-1	TRBJ2-7	-	TGCAGTGCTCGGGCCCGGGGATTGCAGTACTTC	CSARARGLQYF
many	TRBV29-1	TRBJ1-1	TRBD1	TGCAGCGTTACGGGACAGGGGAACACTGAAGCTTTCTTT	CSVTGQGNTEAFF
-	TRBV20-1	TRBJ1-5	TRBD1	TGCAGTGCTAGAGAGGCTGGACAGGGGTCGAATCAGCCCCAGCATTTT	CSAREAGQGSNQPQHF
-	TRBV27	TRBJ2-1	TRBD2	TGTGCCAGCACGGGGGGGTGGTACAATGAGCAGTTCTTC	CASTGGWYNEQFF
-	TRBV6-5	TRBJ2-7	TRBD1	TGTGCCAGCAGTTATAGTAGGCAGGGGGCGGATGAGCAGTACTTC	CASSYSRQGADEQYF
-	TRBV20-1	TRBJ2-3	-	TGCAGTGAGGTGAAGCGCCGCCCCACAGATACGCAGTATTTT	CSEVKRRPTDTQYF
few	TRBV20-1	TRBJ2-1	TRBD2	TGCAGTGCTCGACTAGCGGCCTTTGGTTACAATGAGCAGTTCTTC	CSARLAAFGYNEQFF
-	TRBV20-1	TRBJ2-2	-	TGCAGTGCTGGAGACTTACACACCGGGGAGCTGTTTTTT	CSAGDLHTGELFF
few	TRBV7-6	TRBJ2-1	TRBD1	TGTGCCAGCAGCCTTCCGAGGGACAGAAACAATGAGCAGTTCTTC	CASSLPRDRNNEQFF
-	TRBV12-3/TRBV12-4	TRBJ2-1	TRBD2	TGTGCCAGCAGTCGACTAGCTGGGTTCTCCTACAATGAGCAGTTCTTC	CASSRLAGFSYNEQFF
few	TRBV29-1	TRBJ2-6	TRBD1	TGCAGCGTTGAGACAGGGGCTGGGGCCAACGTCCTGACTTTC	CSVETGAGANVLTF
few	TRBV25-1	TRBJ2-1	-	TGTGCCAGCAGTGAGGGGTCTGGGGTGCCTGAGCAGTTCTTC	CASSEGSGVPEQFF
many	TRBV20-1	TRBJ2-3	TRBD1	TGCAGTGCCACAGGGGGCTCCTCGTTATTAGATACGCAGTATTTT	CSATGGSSLLDTQYF
-	TRBV7-8	TRBJ2-6	-	TGTGCCAGCAAACCCGGGGGTTCTGGGGCCAACGTCCTGACTTTC	CASKPGGSGANVLTF
-	TRBV20-1	TRBJ2-7	TRBD2	TGCAGTGCTTCAGCGGGGGCCTACGAGCAGTACTTC	CSASAGAYEQYF
-	TRBV27	TRBJ1-6	-	TGTGACAGCAGTTTACGGGCAAGCTCCTATAATTCACCCCTCCACTTT	CDSSLRASSYNSPLHF
-	TRBV20-1	TRBJ1-1	-	TGCAGTGCTAGCAGACTCCCCAAAGGAGCTTTCTTT	CSASRLPKGAFF
few	TRBV4-3	TRBJ2-1	TRBD2	TGCGCCAGCAGCCAAGAAAGGGGCGGGGGGCCCTACAATGAGCAGTTCTTC	CASSQERGGGPYNEQFF
few	TRBV28	TRBJ1-3	TRBD1	TGTGCCAGCACCCCACCCAGGGGGGTGAGAGGAAACACCATATATTTT	CASTPPRGVRGNTIYF
-	TRBV27	TRBJ1-1	-	TGTGCCAGCAGTTTATGGCCGAACACTGAAGCTTTCTTT	CASSLWPNTEAFF
few	TRBV24-1	TRBJ2-1	TRBD1	TGTGCCACCAGTGATTTAGCCGGACAGGGGAGGAATGAGCAGTTCTTC	CATSDLAGQGRNEQFF
few	TRBV13	TRBJ2-1	TRBD2	TGTGCCAGCAGCTTTTTAAGCGGGGGGAACAATGAGCAGTTCTTC	CASSFLSGGNNEQFF
-	TRBV12-3/TRBV12-4	TRBJ2-4	-	TGTGCCAGCAGTTTTGGGGGACTAGCCAAAAACATTCAGTACTTC	CASSFGGLAKNIQYF
many	TRBV29-1	TRBJ1-2	TRBD1	TGCAGCGTTGAGCCGACAGGGCGCTATGGCTACACCTTC	CSVEPTGRYGYTF
many	TRBV20-1	TRBJ1-1	-	TGCAGTGCTAGCTCAACGGTGAGTGAAGCTTTCTTT	CSASSTVSEAFF